This entry is about one T cell receptor beta chain. What it recognizes is unknown. Germline V gives CDR1 SGHTA, CDR2 FQGTGA. The germline V and J ends were trimmed by 7 bases and 0 bases, with 14 bases remaining between them. The CDR3 contains 15 residues. Treatment given: roughly 11-day PBMC culture with coronavirus spike peptide pools or control peptides (ViraFEST assay). CD4+ T cells that had been cultured provided DNA sequenced with the Oncomine TCR Beta short-read assay. TCRdb fed the PCR reads into MiXCR, producing one record per CDR3 protein. Of about 25,000 distinct CDR3 sequences listed, approximately 39% were seen once; the top ten hold 6% to 9%. The sample belongs to a study of vaccination and CD4 T cells after COVID-19.

Sequencing input: CD4+ T cells from blood, cultured in vitro. This TCR came from a human donor who had recovered from COVID-19. J is TRBJ2-3 and V is TRBV7-3; D perhaps matches TRBD2 (5 bases). This chain's CDR3 is CASNFGISSTDTQYF. CDR3 in DNA: TGTGCCAGCAACTTCGGGATATCTAGCACAGATACGCAGTATTTT.